This TCR beta chain was recorded in a study of beta chain features in type 1 diabetes. Study-wide points: Any HLA type influence on TCRB rearrangement was left unresolved here. TCRB CDR3s from Type 1 diabetes patients were moderately but significantly shorter in all four CD4+ subsets. Cells carrying high TCR expression could end up over-represented when cDNA is sequenced.

The isolated RNA, all of it, was reverse transcribed, so expressed TCRB transcripts were what got sequenced. Clones were read by immunoSEQ multiplex PCR, and TCRdb kept only the in-frame ones, dropping some. Altogether approximately 260,000 clones are present, around 21% being singletons, with the ten largest covering 0.028%. Purity of each sorted population was above 95%. This clone was picked up a small number of times. Its cognate antigen is unknown. Germline CDR1 reads DFQATT; CDR2 reads SNEGSKA (reference sequence). V was clipped by 3 bases and J by 7 bases, with 7 bases between them. This CDR3 is built from 11 residues.

The origin of this receptor is a woman aged 40-49 years with type 1 diabetes. Material: naive CD4+ T cells from blood. The V and J genes are TRBV20-1 and TRBJ1-5; tentatively, D is TRBD1 (5 bases). The CDR3: CSASGGQPQHF. CDR3 bases: TGCAGTGCTAGTGGGGGGCAGCCCCAGCATTTT.